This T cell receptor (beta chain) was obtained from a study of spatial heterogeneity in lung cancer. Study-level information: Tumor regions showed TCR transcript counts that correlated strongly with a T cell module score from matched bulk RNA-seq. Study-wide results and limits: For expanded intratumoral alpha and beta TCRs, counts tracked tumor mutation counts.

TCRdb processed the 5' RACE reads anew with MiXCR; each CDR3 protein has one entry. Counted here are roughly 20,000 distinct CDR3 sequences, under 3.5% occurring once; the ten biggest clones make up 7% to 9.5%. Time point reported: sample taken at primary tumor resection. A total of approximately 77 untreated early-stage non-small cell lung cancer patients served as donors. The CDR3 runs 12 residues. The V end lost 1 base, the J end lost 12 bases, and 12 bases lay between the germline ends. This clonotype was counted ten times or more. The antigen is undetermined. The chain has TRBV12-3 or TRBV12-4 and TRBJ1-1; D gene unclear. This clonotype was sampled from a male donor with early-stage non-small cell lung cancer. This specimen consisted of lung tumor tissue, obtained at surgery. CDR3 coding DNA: TGTGCCAGCAGTTTAGGATTGGGTCAGACTTTCTTT. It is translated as CASSLGLGQTFF.